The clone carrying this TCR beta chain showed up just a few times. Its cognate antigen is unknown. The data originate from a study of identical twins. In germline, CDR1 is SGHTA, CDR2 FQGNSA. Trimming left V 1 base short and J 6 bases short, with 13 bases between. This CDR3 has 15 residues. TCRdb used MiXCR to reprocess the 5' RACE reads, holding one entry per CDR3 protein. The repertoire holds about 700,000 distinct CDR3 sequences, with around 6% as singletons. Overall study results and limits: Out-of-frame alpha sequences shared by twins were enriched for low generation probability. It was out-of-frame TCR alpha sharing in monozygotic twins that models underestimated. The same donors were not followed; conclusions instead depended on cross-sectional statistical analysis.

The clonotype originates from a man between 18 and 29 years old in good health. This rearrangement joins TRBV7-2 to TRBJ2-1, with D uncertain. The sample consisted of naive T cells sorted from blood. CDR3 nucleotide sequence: TGTGCCAGCAGCTTAGAACGAATCTCCGGCAATGAGCAGTTCTTC. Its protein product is CASSLERISGNEQFF.